This T cell receptor (beta chain) derives from a study of T cells after yellow fever vaccination. Study-wide findings and caveats: Any FACS-sorted repertoire could hold abundant clonotypes that contaminate it from the bulk population.

TCR cDNA, made by 5'RACE template switching, carried an added universal primer site and UMIs. TCRdb re-called the 5' RACE reads with MiXCR, one entry per CDR3 protein. The table includes about 550,000 distinct CDR3 sequences, about a fifth detected once. This clonotype came up a few times. The antigen remains undetermined. This TCR was recovered from a man younger than 40 who received the YFV17D yellow fever vaccine. Sequencing was performed on PBMCs, taken 15 days after the yellow fever booster vaccination.

The CDR3 protein is CASSQGVSGSHEQYF. The CDR3, as DNA: TGTGCCAGCAGCCAAGGAGTTAGCGGGAGTCACGAGCAGTACTTC. V gene TRBV3-1 combines with J gene TRBJ2-7; 9 nucleotides agree with TRBD2. The CDR3 runs 15 residues. V was pared by 1 base and J by 5 bases, with 6 bases of the junction left unmatched. The V gene's germline CDR1 is LGHDT and CDR2 YNNKEL (reference sequence).